The 15 T cell receptor beta chains given below trace back to one sample, sequenced in a study of shared clonotypes between healthy human individuals. Clones were read by immunoSEQ multiplex PCR, and TCRdb kept only the in-frame ones, dropping some. The sample lists hundreds of thousands of clones; roughly four fifths were seen once. The sequencing sample was made of PBMCs. The receptor set was obtained from a woman in her forties in good health. Some clones in this sample may be carry-over from other donors' samples.

This chain uses TRBV6-1 with TRBJ2-7, with D maybe TRBD2 (5 bases). Germline CDR1 and CDR2: MNHNS and SASEGT. Trimming took 1 base from V and 3 from J, leaving 13 bases between them. The CDR3 totals 15 residues. For the CDR3, the DNA is TGTGCCAGCAGTGAAGGAGGGTCAGGAAACTACGAGCAGTACTTC. As protein: CASSEGGSGNYEQYF.

This clone was seen a single time. The J gene is TRBJ1-5, the V gene TRBV19; possibly TRBD1 for D (6 bases). Germline CDR1 LNHDA, CDR2 SQIVND (reference sequence). V was pared by 8 bases and J by 5 bases, with 16 bases between. This CDR3 region has 14 residues. The CDR3 nucleotides read TGTGCCAGTCAGGGACAAGCTTTTGATCAGCCCCAGCATTTT. Its translation: CASQGQAFDQPQHF.

V gene TRBV5-1 combines with J gene TRBJ2-1; 7 bases are shared with TRBD1. Germline lookup yields CDR1 SGHRS and CDR2 YFSETQ. The V and J ends lost 6 bases and 7 bases, in that order; junction bases with no gene match: 4. CDR3 size: 12 residues. For the CDR3, the DNA is TGCGCCAGCATCAACAGGGGTAATGAGCAGTTCTTC. This encodes CASINRGNEQFF.

The chain is built from TRBV19 and TRBJ1-1, with 7 bases lining up with TRBD1. The CDR3 is 17 amino acids. CDR1 is LNHDA and CDR2 is SQIVND in the germline V gene (reference sequence). Trimming cost V 6 bases and J 0 bases; bases outside gene matches: 13. CDR3 in amino acids: CASSADRARAMNTEAFF. The DNA of the CDR3 is TGTGCCAGTAGCGCCGACAGGGCGCGGGCAATGAACACTGAAGCTTTCTTT.

The chain has TRBV30 and TRBJ2-7; TRBD1 agrees at 9 bases. This CDR3 has 13 amino acids. The V and J ends lost 1 base and 7 bases, in that order; junction bases with no gene match: 5. Germline assignment: CDR1 GTSNPN and CDR2 SVGIG (reference sequence). The CDR3: CAWSEDRGREQYF. The DNA for the CDR3 is TGTGCCTGGAGTGAAGACAGGGGGAGGGAGCAGTACTTC. The full variable domain, rest sourced from reference TRBV30 and TRBJ2-7, is SQTIHQWPATLVQPVGSPLSLECTVEGTSNPNLYWYRQAAGRGLQLLFYSVGIGQISSEVPQNLSASRPQDRQFILSSKKLLLSDSGFYLCAWSEDRGREQYFGPGTRLTVT.

This chain connects TRBV19 to TRBJ2-3, with D maybe TRBD1 (6 bases). Trimming removed 6 bases at V and 0 bases at J, with 10 bases between. The germline CDR1 and CDR2 sequences are LNHDA and SQIVND (reference sequence). CDR3 length: 14 amino acids. CDR3 coding DNA: TGTGCCAGTAGCGCGAGGGGGAGCACAGATACGCAGTATTTT. This gives the protein CASSARGSTDTQYF.

This chain uses TRBV2 with TRBJ2-3; TRBD2 is a possible D gene (5 bases). CDR1 and CDR2 (germline): SNHLY, FYNNEI. The CDR3 is made up of 14 amino acids. The V gene lost 4 bases and the J gene lost 4 bases, with 12 bases spanning the gap. The CDR3 sequence is CASSGMRVADTQYF. The CDR3 DNA reads TGTGCCAGCAGTGGAATGAGGGTTGCAGATACGCAGTATTTT.

This clone was seen many times. The chain joins TRBV2 to TRBJ1-5, with TRBD1 as a possible D gene (6 bases). CDR3 length equals 13 residues. Per the germline V gene, CDR1 is SNHLY and CDR2 is FYNNEI. Deletions cut 7 bases from V and 7 bases from J, with 14 bases between. CDR3 amino acids: CASIGGVGQPQHF. The CDR3 bases are TGTGCCAGCATAGGGGGGGTCGGCCAGCCCCAGCATTTT.

This rearrangement joins TRBV28 to TRBJ2-7, with 13 bases matching TRBD2. This CDR3 is 15 amino acids long. Per germline, CDR1 MDHEN and CDR2 SYDVKM. J was trimmed by 5 bases and V by 4 bases; bases with no gene match: 5. CDR3 coding DNA: TGTGCCAGCAGTTCCGGACTAGCGGGAGACAACGAGCAGTACTTC. It codes for CASSSGLAGDNEQYF.

V is TRBV7-2 and J is TRBJ2-7; 13 bases align to TRBD2. With 4 bases clipped from V and 7 bases from J, the junction kept 10 bases outside the gene matches. The CDR3 length is 16 residues. The germline V gene encodes CDR1 SGHTA and CDR2 FQGNSA. As DNA, the CDR3 is TGTGCCAGCAGCTCTGGGACTAGCGGGAACACAGGGGAGCAGTACTTC. Translation: CASSSGTSGNTGEQYF.

The V call is TRBV6-5, the J call TRBJ2-2; TRBD2 might be the D (5 bases). Trimming shortened V by 2 bases and J by 3 bases, and 13 bases separated the two germline ends. The CDR3 loop spans 16 amino acids. Germline-derived CDR1 and CDR2 are MNHEY and SVGAGI. The CDR3 loop is CASSYLMRTYTGELFF. CDR3 in DNA: TGTGCCAGCAGTTACCTGATGAGGACTTACACCGGGGAGCTGTTTTTT.

The chain links TRBV6-5 to TRBJ1-1; D possibly corresponds to TRBD1 (5 bases). The germline V and J ends were trimmed by 6 bases and 0 bases, with 11 bases remaining between them. The CDR3 loop spans 14 amino acids. Germline CDR1 reads MNHEY; CDR2 reads SVGAGI. The CDR3 spells CASRPRGMNTEAFF. Written as DNA, the CDR3 is TGTGCCAGCAGACCCCGGGGGATGAACACTGAAGCTTTCTTT.

This sequence joins TRBV5-1 and TRBJ1-2, with D possibly TRBD1 on 6 matching bases. The germline V gene encodes CDR1 SGHRS and CDR2 YFSETQ. This CDR3 region has 14 residues. V was shortened by 4 bases and J by 4 bases, with 14 bases between the two germline ends. CDR3 coding DNA: TGCGCCAGCAGCCCTCAAGGGGGGCCCTATGGCTACACCTTC. It codes for CASSPQGGPYGYTF.

The rearrangement links TRBV21-1 to TRBJ2-7; the table's D call, TRBD2, was not checked against the DNA. TRBV21-1 is a pseudogene. The CDR3 has 15 amino acids. This CDR3 is CATGRQRETSYEQYF. The CDR3 DNA sequence: TGTGCCACCGGCAGGCAGCGGGAGACGAGCTACGAGCAGTACTTC.

This sequence joins TRBV7-2 and TRBJ2-7; a weak D match, TRBD1 (5 bases). Per germline, CDR1 SGHTA and CDR2 FQGNSA. This CDR3 spans 16 amino acids. The V end lost 1 base, the J end lost 0 bases, and 13 bases lay between the germline ends. The CDR3 reads CASSLVARVSSYEQYF. The CDR3 region has the DNA TGTGCCAGCAGCTTAGTCGCCAGGGTCAGCTCCTACGAGCAGTACTTC.